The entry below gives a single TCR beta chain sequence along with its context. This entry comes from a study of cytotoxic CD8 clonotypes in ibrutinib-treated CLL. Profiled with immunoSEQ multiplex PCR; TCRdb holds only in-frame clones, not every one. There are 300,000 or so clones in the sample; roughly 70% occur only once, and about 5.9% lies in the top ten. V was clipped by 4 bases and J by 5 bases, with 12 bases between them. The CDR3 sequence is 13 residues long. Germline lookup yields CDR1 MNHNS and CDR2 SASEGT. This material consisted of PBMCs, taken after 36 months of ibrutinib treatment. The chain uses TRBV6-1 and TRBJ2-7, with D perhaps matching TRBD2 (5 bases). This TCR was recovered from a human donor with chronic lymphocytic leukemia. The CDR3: CASSGRWGNEQYF. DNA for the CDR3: TGTGCCAGCAGTGGGAGGTGGGGAAACGAGCAGTACTTC.